This TCR beta chain came from a study of regulatory T cells in long-lasting Graves disease. Relying on iRepertoire HTBI primers and Arm-PCR of CDR3 regions, the team built TCR beta libraries. TCRdb processed the multiplex PCR reads anew with MiXCR; each CDR3 protein has one entry. The sample lists fewer than 550,000 distinct CDR3 sequences, about 16% occurring once. This sample's time point: newly diagnosed GD, antithyroid drugs for less than 3 months. Extracted RNA from PBMCs served as the source of the TCR library. The data were also submitted as part of a second study, on T cells in Graves' hyperthyroidism and ophthalmopathy. This second report adds: A set of HTBI primers served as the primers for a first-round RT-PCR of the TCR CDR3.

This clonotype originated in a woman between 18 and 29 years old with Graves disease. The sample consisted of peripheral blood mononuclear cells (PBMCs), taken at new diagnosis, from a patient treated with antithyroid drugs.

DNA of the CDR3: TGCAGCGTTGGTGTCGGGGTCTCGCTAGACGAGCAGTACTTC. Translation gives CSVGVGVSLDEQYF. The chain links TRBV29-1 to TRBJ2-7; D might be TRBD2 (5 bases). Germline loops: CDR1 SQVTM, CDR2 ANQGSEA. The CDR3 is 14 amino acids. V lost 4 bases, J lost 5 bases, and 18 bases lay in between.